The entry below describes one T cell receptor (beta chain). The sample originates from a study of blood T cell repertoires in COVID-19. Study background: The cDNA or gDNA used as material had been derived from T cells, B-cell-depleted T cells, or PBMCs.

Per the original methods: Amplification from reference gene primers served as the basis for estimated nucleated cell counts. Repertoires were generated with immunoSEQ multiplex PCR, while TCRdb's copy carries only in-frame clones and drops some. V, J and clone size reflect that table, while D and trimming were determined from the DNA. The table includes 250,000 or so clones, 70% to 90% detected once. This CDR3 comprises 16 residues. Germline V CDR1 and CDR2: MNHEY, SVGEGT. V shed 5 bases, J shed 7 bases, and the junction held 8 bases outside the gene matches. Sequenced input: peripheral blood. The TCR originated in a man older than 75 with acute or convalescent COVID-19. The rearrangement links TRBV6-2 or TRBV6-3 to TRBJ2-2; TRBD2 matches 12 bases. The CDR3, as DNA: TGTGCCAGCAGTAGAGAAGGACTAGCGGGAATCGGGGAGCTGTTTTTT. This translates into CASSREGLAGIGELFF.